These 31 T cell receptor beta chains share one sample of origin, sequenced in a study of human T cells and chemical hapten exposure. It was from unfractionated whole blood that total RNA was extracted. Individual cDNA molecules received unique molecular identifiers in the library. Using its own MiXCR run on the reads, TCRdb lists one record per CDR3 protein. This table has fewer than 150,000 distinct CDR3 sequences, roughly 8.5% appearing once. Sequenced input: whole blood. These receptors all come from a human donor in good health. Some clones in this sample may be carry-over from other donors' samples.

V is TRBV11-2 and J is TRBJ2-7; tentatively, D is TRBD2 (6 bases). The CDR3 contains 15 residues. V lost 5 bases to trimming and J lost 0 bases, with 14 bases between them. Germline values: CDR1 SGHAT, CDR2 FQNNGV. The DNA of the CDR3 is TGTGCCAGCAGCCTCGTAGCGGCCAGCTCCTACGAGCAGTACTTC. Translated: CASSLVAASSYEQYF.

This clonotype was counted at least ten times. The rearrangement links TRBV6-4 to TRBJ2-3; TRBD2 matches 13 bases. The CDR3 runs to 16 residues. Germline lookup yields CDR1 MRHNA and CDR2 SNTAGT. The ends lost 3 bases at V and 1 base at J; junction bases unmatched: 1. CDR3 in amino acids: CASSELAGGRTDTQYF. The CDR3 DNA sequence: TGTGCCAGCAGTGAACTAGCGGGGGGGCGCACAGATACGCAGTATTTT.

CDR3 residues: CASSKRDSTYEQYF. CDR3 DNA sequence: TGTGCCAGCAGCAAACGGGACAGTACCTACGAGCAGTACTTC. This sequence joins TRBV21-1 and TRBJ2-7; TRBD1 was called by the table and not checked on the DNA. TRBV21-1 is a recognized pseudogene. CDR3 length: 14 residues.

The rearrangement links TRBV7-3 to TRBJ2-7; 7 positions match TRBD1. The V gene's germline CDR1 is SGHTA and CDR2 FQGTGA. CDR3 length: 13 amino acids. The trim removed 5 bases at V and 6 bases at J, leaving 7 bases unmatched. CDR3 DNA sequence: TGTGCCAGCAGCCAGGGGTCAGGGGGCGAGCAGTACTTC. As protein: CASSQGSGGEQYF.

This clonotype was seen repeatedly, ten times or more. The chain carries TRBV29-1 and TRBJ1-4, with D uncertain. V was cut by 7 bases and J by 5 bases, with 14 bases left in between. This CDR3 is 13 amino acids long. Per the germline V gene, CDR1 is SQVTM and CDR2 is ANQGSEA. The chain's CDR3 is CSAKALFNEKLFF. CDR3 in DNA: TGCAGCGCAAAGGCCCTTTTCAATGAAAAACTGTTTTTT. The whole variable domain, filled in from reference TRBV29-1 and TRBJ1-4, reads SAVISQKPSRDICQRGTSLTIQCQVDSQVTMMFWYRQQPGQSLTLIATANQGSEATYESGFVIDKFPISRPNLTFSTLTVSNMSPEDSSIYLCSAKALFNEKLFFGSGTQLSVL.

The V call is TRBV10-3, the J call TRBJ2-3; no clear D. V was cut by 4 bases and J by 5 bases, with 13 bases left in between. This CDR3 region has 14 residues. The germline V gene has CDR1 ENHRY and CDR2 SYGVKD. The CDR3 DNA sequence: TGTGCCATCAGTGGAGAACCGGAAGGAGATACGCAGTATTTT. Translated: CAISGEPEGDTQYF.

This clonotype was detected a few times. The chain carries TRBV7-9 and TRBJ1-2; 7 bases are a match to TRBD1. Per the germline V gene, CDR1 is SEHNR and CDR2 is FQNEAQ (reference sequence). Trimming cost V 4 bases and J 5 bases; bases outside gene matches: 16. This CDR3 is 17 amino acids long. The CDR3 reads CASSSSGGRELIYGYTF. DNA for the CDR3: TGTGCCAGCAGCTCATCAGGGGGACGGGAGCTTATTTATGGCTACACCTTC.

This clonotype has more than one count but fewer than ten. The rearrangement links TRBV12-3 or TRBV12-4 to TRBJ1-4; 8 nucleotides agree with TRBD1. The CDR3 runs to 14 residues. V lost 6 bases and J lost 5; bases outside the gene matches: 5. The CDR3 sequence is CASRGQAVNEKLFF. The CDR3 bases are TGTGCCAGCAGGGGACAGGCAGTGAATGAAAAACTGTTTTTT.

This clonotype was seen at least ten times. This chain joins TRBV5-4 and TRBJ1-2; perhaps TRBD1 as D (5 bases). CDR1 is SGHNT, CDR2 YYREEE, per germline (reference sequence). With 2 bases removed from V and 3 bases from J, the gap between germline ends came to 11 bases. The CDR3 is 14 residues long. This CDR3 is CASSFYGQDYGYTF. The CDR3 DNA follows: TGTGCCAGCAGCTTCTATGGACAAGACTATGGCTACACCTTC.

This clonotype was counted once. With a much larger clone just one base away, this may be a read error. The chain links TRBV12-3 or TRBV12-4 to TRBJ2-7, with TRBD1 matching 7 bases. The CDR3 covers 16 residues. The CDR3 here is CASSLDLGTVNYDQYF. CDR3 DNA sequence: TGTGCCAGCAGTTTAGATCTCGGGACAGTTAACTACGATCAGTACTTC.

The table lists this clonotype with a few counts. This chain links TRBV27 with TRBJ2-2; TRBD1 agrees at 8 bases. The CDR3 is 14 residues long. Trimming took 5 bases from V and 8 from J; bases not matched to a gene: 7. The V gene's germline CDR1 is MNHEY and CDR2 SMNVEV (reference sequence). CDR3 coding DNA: TGTGCCAGCAGTGCTCTCCAGGGGGCTGGGGAGCTGTTTTTT. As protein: CASSALQGAGELFF.

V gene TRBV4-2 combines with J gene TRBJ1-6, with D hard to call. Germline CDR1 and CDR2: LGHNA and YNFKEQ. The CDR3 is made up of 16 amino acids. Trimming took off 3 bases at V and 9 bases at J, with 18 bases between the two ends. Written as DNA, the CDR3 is TGTGCCAGCAGCCAGTCCGGGAGGCGACAAGGTTCACCCCTCCACTTT. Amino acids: CASSQSGRRQGSPLHF.

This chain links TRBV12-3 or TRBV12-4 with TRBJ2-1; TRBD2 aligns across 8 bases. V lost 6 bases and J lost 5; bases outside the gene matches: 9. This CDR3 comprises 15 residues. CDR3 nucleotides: TGTGCCAGCAGCCAAGGTACTAGCGGACACAATGAGCAGTTCTTC. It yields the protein CASSQGTSGHNEQFF.

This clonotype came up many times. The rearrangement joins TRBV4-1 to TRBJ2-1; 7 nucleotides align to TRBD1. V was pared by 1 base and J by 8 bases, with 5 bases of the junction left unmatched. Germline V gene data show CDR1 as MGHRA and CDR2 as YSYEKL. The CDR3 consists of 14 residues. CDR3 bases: TGCGCCAGCAGCCAAGGATACAGGGGCGATGAGCAGTTCTTC. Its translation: CASSQGYRGDEQFF.

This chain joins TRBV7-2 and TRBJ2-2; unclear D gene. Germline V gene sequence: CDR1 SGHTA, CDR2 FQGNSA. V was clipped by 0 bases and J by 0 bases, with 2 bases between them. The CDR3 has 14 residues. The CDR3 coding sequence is TGTGCCAGCAGCTTAGCCACGAACACCGGGGAGCTGTTTTTT. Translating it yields CASSLATNTGELFF. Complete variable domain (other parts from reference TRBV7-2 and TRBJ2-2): GAGVSQSPSNKVTEKGKDVELRCDPISGHTALYWYRQSLGQGLEFLIYFQGNSAPDKSGLPSDRFSAERTGGSVSTLTIQRTQQEDSAVYLCASSLATNTGELFFGEGSRLTVL.

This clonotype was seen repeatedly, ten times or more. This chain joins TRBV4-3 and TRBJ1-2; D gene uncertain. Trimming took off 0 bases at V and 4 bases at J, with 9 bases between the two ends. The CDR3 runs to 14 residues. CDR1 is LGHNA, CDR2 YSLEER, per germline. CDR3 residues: CASSQDQAPYGYTF. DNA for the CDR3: TGCGCCAGCAGCCAAGATCAGGCGCCCTATGGCTACACCTTC.

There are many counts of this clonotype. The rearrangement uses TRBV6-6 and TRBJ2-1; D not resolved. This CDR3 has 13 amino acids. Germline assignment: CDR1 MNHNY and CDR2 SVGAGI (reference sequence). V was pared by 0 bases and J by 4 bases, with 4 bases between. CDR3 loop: CASSYSLYNEQFF. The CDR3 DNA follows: TGTGCCAGCAGTTACTCACTATACAATGAGCAGTTCTTC.

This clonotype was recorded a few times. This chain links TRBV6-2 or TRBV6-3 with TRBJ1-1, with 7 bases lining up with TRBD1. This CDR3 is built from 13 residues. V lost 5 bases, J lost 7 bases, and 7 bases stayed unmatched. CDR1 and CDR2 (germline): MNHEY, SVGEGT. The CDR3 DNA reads TGTGCCAGCAGTCAACAGGGGAACGGTGAAGCTTTCTTT. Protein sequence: CASSQQGNGEAFF.

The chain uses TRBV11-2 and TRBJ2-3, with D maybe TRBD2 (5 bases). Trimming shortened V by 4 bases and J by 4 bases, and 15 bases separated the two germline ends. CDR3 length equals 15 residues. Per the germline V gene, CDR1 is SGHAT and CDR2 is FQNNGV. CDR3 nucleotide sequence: TGTGCCAGCAGCTCTCCGGACGGGAAGGCAGATACGCAGTATTTT. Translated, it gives CASSSPDGKADTQYF.

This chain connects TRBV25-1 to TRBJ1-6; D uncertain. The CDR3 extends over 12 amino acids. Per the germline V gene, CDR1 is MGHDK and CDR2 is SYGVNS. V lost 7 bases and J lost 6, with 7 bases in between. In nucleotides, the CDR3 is TGTGCCAGCATTGGATCTAATTCACCCCTCCACTTT. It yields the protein CASIGSNSPLHF.

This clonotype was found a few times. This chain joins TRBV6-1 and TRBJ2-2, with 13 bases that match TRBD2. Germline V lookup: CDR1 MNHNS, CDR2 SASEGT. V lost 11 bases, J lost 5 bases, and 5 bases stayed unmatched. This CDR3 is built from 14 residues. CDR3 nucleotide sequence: TGTGCCGCGCGGGGACTAGCGGGAACCGGGGAGCTGTTTTTT. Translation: CAARGLAGTGELFF.

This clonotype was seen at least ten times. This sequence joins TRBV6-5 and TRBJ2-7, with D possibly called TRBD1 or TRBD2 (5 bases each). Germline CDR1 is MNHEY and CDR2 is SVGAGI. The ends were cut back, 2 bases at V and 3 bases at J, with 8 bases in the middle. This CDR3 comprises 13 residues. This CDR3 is CASSYRDGYEQYF. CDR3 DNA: TGTGCCAGCAGTTACAGGGACGGCTACGAGCAGTACTTC.

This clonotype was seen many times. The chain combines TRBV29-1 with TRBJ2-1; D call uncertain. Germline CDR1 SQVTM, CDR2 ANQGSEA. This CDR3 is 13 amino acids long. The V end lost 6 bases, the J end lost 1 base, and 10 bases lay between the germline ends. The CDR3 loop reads CSVKPVSYNEQFF. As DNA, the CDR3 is TGCAGCGTCAAACCTGTGTCCTACAATGAGCAGTTCTTC.

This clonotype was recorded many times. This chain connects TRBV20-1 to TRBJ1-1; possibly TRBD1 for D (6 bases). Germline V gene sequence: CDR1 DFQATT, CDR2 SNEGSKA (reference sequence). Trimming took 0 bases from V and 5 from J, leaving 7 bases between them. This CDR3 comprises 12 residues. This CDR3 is CSARDRGTEAFF. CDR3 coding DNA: TGCAGTGCTAGAGATAGGGGGACTGAAGCTTTCTTT.

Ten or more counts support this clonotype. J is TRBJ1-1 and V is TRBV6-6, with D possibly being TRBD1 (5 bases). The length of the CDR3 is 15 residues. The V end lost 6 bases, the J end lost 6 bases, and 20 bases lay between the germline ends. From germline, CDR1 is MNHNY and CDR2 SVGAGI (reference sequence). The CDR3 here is CASSPGGVGVAEAFF. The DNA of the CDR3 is TGTGCCAGCAGCCCCGGGGGGGTGGGAGTCGCTGAAGCTTTCTTT.

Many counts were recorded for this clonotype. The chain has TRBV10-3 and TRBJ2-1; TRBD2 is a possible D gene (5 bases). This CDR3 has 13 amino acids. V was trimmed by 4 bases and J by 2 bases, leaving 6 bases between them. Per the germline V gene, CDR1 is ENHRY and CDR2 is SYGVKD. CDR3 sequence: CAISGGTYNEQFF. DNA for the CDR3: TGTGCCATCAGTGGAGGGACCTACAATGAGCAGTTCTTC.

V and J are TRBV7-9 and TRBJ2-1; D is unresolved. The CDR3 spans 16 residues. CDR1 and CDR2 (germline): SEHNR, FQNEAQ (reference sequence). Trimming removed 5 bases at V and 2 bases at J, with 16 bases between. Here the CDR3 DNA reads TGTGCCAGCAGCCCCCTACGGGCGGTCGCCTACAATGAGCAGTTCTTC. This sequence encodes CASSPLRAVAYNEQFF.

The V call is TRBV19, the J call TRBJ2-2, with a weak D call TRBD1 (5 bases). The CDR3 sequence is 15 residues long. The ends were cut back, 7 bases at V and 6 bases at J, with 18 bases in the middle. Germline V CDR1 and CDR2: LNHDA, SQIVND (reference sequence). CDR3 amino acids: CASKHQGGDAGELFF. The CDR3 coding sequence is TGTGCCAGTAAACATCAGGGCGGAGATGCCGGGGAGCTGTTTTTT.

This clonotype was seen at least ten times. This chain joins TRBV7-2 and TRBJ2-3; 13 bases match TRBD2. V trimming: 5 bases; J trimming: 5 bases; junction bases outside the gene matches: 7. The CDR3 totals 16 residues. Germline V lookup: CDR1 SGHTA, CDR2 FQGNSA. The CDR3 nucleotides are TGTGCCAGCAGCCCACTAGCGGGAGGGCCCGTAGATACGCAGTATTTT. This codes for CASSPLAGGPVDTQYF. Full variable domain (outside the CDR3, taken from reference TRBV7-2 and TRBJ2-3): GAGVSQSPSNKVTEKGKDVELRCDPISGHTALYWYRQSLGQGLEFLIYFQGNSAPDKSGLPSDRFSAERTGGSVSTLTIQRTQQEDSAVYLCASSPLAGGPVDTQYFGPGTRLTVL.

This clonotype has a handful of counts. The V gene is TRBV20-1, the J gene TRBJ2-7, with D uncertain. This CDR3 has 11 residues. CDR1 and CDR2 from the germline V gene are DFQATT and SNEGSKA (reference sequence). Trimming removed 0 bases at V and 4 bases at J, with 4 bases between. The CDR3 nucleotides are TGCAGTGCTAGAGACGGGTACGAGCAGTACTTC. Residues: CSARDGYEQYF.

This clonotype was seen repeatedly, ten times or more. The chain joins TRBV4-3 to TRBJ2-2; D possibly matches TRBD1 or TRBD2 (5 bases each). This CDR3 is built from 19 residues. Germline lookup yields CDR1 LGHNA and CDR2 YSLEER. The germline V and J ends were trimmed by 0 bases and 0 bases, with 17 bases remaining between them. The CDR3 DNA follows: TGCGCCAGCAGCCAAGACTTCCCAGAGGGGAGAACGAACACCGGGGAGCTGTTTTTT. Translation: CASSQDFPEGRTNTGELFF.